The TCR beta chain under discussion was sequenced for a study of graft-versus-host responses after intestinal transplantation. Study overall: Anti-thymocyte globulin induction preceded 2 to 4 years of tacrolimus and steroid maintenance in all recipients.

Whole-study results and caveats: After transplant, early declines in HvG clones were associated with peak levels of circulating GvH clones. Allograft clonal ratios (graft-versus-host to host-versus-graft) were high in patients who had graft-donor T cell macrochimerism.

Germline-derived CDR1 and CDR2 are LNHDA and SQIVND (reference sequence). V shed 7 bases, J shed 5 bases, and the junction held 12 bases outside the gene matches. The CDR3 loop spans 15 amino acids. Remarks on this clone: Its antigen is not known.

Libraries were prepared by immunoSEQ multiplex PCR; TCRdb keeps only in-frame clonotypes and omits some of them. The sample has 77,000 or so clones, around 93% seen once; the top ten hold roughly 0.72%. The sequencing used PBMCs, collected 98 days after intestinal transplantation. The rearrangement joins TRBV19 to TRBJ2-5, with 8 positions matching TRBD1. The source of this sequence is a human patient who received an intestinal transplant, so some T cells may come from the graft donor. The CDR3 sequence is CASTPGGQGAETQYF. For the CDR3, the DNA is TGTGCCAGTACCCCCGGAGGGCAGGGGGCGGAGACCCAGTACTTC.